A single TCR beta chain is shown here with its context. The data belong to a study of blood T cell repertoires in COVID-19. Overall study context: There were acute and convalescent COVID-19 samples, and they came from the United States, Italy and Spain. T cells, B-cell-depleted T cells, or PBMCs provided the cDNA or gDNA that served as material.

In the study's own analysis: Reference gene primers were amplified, and this amplification served to estimate nucleated cell counts. Method: immunoSEQ multiplex PCR; TCRdb's copy keeps in-frame clones and lacks some. Clone size and V and J calls were adopted from that table, with D and trimming inferred from the DNA. Of fewer than 150,000 clones in the sample, approximately 86% are singletons; the top ten hold approximately 7.7%. The V gene's germline CDR1 is SEHNR and CDR2 FQNEAQ (reference sequence). Germline trimming cut 5 bases from V and 2 bases from J; bases unmatched to any gene: 5. This CDR3 region has 16 residues.

The sequenced sample was peripheral blood. The rearrangement links TRBV7-9 to TRBJ2-3, with 12 bases that match TRBD2. This sequence originates from a human donor in a cohort sampled during active COVID-19. The CDR3 region is CASSPRTSGTTDTQYF. The CDR3 nucleotides are TGTGCCAGCAGCCCCCGGACTAGCGGGACCACAGATACGCAGTATTTT.